This T cell receptor (beta chain) is from a study of T cell clonality in common variable immunodeficiency. In this sample, this clone turned up many times. The read ends 3 residues before the CDR3 terminus; that terminus is restored from the germline J gene. This table comes from immunoSEQ multiplex PCR, and its TCRdb copy is limited to in-frame clones, with some not included. The profile covers 45,000 to 70,000 clones, none occurring a single time. The CDR3 spans 15 residues. V shed 6 bases, J shed 5 bases, and the junction held 11 bases outside the gene matches. Sequenced sample: peripheral blood mononuclear cells. The receptor was derived from a person aged 18 to 75 in good health. The chain employs TRBV12-3 or TRBV12-4 and TRBJ2-7; 9 bases are a match to TRBD1. The part of the CDR3 DNA that was read is TGTGCCAGCAGCTTTACCACCGGGACAGGGAACGAG. The encoded protein is CASSFTTGTGNE. The full-length CDR3 reads as CASSFTTGTGNEQYF.